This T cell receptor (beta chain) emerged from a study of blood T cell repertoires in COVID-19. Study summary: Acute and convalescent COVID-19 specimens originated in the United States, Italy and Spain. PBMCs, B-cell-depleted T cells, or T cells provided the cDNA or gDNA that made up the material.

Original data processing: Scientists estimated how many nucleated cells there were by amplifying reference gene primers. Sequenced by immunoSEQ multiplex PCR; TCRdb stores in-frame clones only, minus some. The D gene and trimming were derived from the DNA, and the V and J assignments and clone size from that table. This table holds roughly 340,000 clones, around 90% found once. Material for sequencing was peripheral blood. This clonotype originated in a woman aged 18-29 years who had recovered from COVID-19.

This chain's CDR3 is CASSLAWSSYEQYV. The CDR3 coding sequence is TGTGCCAGCAGCTTAGCCTGGAGCTCCTACGAGCAGTACGTC. The V call is TRBV5-6, the J call TRBJ2-7, with unresolved D. The V and J ends lost 2 bases and 0 bases respectively, with 9 bases between them. Germline V gives CDR1 SGHDT, CDR2 YYEEEE. This CDR3 is built from 14 residues.